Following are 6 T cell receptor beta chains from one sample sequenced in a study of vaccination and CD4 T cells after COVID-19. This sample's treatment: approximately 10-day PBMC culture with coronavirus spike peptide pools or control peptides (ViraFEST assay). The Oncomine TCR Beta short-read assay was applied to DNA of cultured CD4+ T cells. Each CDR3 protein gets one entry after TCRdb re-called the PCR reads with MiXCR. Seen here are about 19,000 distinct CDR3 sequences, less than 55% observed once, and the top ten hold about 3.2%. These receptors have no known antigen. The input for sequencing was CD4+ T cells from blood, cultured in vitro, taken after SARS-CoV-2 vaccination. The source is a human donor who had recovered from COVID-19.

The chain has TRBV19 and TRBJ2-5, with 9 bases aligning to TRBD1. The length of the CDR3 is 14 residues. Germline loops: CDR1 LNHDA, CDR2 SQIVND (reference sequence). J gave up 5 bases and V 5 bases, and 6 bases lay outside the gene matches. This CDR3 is CASSQHGTGETQYF. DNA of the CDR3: TGTGCCAGTAGTCAACATGGGACAGGGGAGACCCAGTACTTC.

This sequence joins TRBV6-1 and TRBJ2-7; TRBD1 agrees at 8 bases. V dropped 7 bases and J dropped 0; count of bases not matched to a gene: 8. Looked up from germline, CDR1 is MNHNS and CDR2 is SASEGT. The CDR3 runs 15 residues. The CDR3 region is CASNRGQEFSYEQYF. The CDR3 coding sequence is TGTGCCAGCAACCGGGGACAGGAGTTCTCCTACGAGCAGTACTTC.

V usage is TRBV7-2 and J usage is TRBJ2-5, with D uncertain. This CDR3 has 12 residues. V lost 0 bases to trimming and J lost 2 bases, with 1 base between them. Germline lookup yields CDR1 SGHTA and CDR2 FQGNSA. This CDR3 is CASSLAQETQYF. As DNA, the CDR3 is TGTGCCAGCAGCTTAGCTCAAGAGACCCAGTACTTC.

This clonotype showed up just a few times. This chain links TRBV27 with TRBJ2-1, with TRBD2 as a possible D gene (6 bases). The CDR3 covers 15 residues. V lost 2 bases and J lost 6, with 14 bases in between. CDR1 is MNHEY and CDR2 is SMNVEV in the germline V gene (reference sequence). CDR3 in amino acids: CASSLVWEVANEQFF. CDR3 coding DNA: TGTGCCAGCAGTTTAGTGTGGGAGGTGGCCAATGAGCAGTTCTTC.

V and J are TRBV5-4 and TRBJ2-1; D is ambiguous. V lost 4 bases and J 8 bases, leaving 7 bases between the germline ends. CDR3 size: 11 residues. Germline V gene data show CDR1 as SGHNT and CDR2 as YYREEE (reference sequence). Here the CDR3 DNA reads TGTGCCAGCAGCGCGGATGATGAGCAGTTCTTC. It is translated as CASSADDEQFF.

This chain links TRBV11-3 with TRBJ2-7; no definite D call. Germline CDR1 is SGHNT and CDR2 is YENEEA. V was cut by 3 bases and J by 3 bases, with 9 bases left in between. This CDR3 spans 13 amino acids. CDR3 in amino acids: CASSFLRFYEQYF. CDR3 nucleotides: TGTGCCAGCAGCTTTTTACGGTTCTACGAGCAGTACTTC.